The T cell receptor beta chain under discussion was sequenced for a study of shared clonotypes between healthy human individuals. Study-level findings and limits: Naive subsets usually exceeded memory subsets in estimated richness. Limited genetic and exposure-history diversity came from having few donors.

As regards this clone: Its antigen is still unknown.

Replicate PCRs from sorted subsets contained approximately 200 ng DNA, which is roughly 30,000 T cell genomes. Profiling relied on immunoSEQ multiplex PCR, and the TCRdb table lists in-frame clones only, not all of them. The table has approximately 530,000 clones, about 96% seen once. Germline V gene data show CDR1 as SNHLY and CDR2 as FYNNEI. V dropped 6 bases and J dropped 3; count of bases not matched to a gene: 10. CDR3 length: 15 residues. All donors qualified as healthy HIV-negative adults and had experienced no recent acute infections or vaccinations. The sequencing input was naive CD4+ T cells sorted from blood. The subset was: CD45RA+ positively selected. V gene TRBV2 combines with J gene TRBJ2-5; TRBD1 agrees at 7 bases. This TCR was recovered from a woman under 40 in good health. This CDR3 reads CASRGELGQKETQYF. CDR3 coding DNA: TGTGCCAGCAGGGGAGAGCTGGGACAGAAAGAGACCCAGTACTTC.